This record covers a single T cell receptor beta chain. Its antigen is still unknown. This sample was taken from a study of graft-versus-host responses after intestinal transplantation. The wider study: Anti-thymocyte globulin induction preceded three to four years of tacrolimus and steroid maintenance in all recipients. Study-wide results and limits: Allografts from individuals with graft-donor T cell macrochimerism displayed high graft-versus-host to host-versus-graft clonal ratios.

Using immunoSEQ multiplex PCR, the repertoire was profiled, and TCRdb retains in-frame clones only, with some absent. The sample carries 95,000 to 110,000 clones, approximately 93% recorded once. The sequences come from unstimulated CD8+ T cells sorted from spleen or lymph node cells, collected before intestinal transplant. The receptor comes from a human donor who received an intestinal transplant.

CDR3 sequence reads: CASSLTGTGHEQYF. The CDR3 DNA sequence: TGTGCCAGCAGCCTAACCGGGACAGGGCACGAGCAGTACTTC. The rearrangement joins TRBV11-1 to TRBJ2-7; TRBD1 aligns across 9 bases. Germline-derived CDR1 and CDR2 are SGHAT and FQDESV (reference sequence). The CDR3 spans 14 residues. The V gene end was trimmed by 5 bases and the J gene end by 5 bases; junction bases not matched to a gene: 7.